Below, 17 T cell receptor beta chains from the same sample are listed, as sequenced in a study of blood T cell repertoires in COVID-19. Assay: immunoSEQ multiplex PCR; the TCRdb copy retains only in-frame clones and omits some. The data hold around 100,000 clones, with approximately 86% observed a single time. Sequences were obtained from peripheral blood. These receptors all stem from a human donor in a cohort sampled during active COVID-19.

This clone was picked up a small number of times. This rearrangement joins TRBV11-3 to TRBJ2-7; 7 bases agree with TRBD1. The CDR3 spans 15 residues. V was pared by 4 bases and J by 2 bases, with 8 bases of the junction left unmatched. The V gene's germline CDR1 is SGHNT and CDR2 YENEEA. The CDR3 bases are TGTGCCAGCAGCTCCCTGACAGGGAAAGCCTACGAGCAGTACTTC. Residues: CASSSLTGKAYEQYF.

The genes are TRBV5-1 and TRBJ2-3; TRBD2 is a possible D gene (5 bases). CDR3 length equals 14 residues. Germline loops: CDR1 SGHRS, CDR2 YFSETQ. Trimming stripped 0 bases from V and 3 bases from J, with 8 bases between. The CDR3 protein is CASSLVSVTDTQYF. In DNA, the CDR3 is TGCGCCAGCAGCTTGGTTAGCGTAACAGATACGCAGTATTTT.

The chain employs TRBV19 and TRBJ2-1; 8 bases align to TRBD2. The CDR3 is 15 residues long. The V gene's germline CDR1 is LNHDA and CDR2 SQIVND (reference sequence). The V gene end was trimmed by 4 bases and the J gene end by 7 bases; junction bases not matched to a gene: 9. CDR3 nucleotides: TGTGCCAGTAGTACGAGCGGGAGTCATTCTAATGAGCAGTTCTTC. Translating it yields CASSTSGSHSNEQFF.

This clone occurred a few times. The V call is TRBV27, the J call TRBJ2-3; D is uncertain. CDR1 and CDR2 (germline): MNHEY, SMNVEV (reference sequence). CDR3 length: 14 residues. V dropped 0 bases and J dropped 2 bases, with 6 bases sitting between them. The CDR3 nucleotides are TGTGCCAGCAGTTTATCTCGGGTCACAGATACGCAGTATTTT. It specifies CASSLSRVTDTQYF.

The table lists this clone with a count of one. The chain combines TRBV18 with TRBJ2-3, with 8 bases lining up with TRBD1. CDR1 and CDR2 (germline): KGHSH, LQKENI. The CDR3 covers 14 residues. Trimming cost V 5 bases and J 3 bases; bases outside gene matches: 4. CDR3: CASSTRQGTDTQYF. In DNA, the CDR3 is TGTGCCAGCTCAACGAGACAGGGGACAGATACGCAGTATTTT.

The CDR3 nucleotides read TGTGCCAGCAGTTACTCGAGTGGGCCCCAGCATTTT. Translating it yields CASSYSSGPQHF. V and J are TRBV6-5 and TRBJ1-5; D remains unclear. Germline loops: CDR1 MNHEY, CDR2 SVGAGI. V gave up 0 bases and J gave up 9 bases, with 6 bases separating them. This CDR3 has 12 residues.

V usage is TRBV5-1 and J usage is TRBJ2-3; 8 bases fit TRBD2. Trimming removed 0 bases from V and 2 bases from J; junction bases left unmatched: 5. CDR3 length: 16 amino acids. The V gene's germline CDR1 is SGHRS and CDR2 YFSETQ. CDR3 in amino acids: CASSLDRLANTDTQYF. CDR3 nucleotides: TGCGCCAGCAGCTTGGATCGACTAGCGAACACAGATACGCAGTATTTT.

The chain uses TRBV4-1 and TRBJ1-2, with D unclear. The CDR3 spans 15 residues. V lost 1 base and J lost 3, with 12 bases in between. Per the germline V gene, CDR1 is MGHRA and CDR2 is YSYEKL. The DNA of the CDR3 is TGCGCCAGCAGCCAAGTCCCGGGCGGGGACTATGGCTACACCTTC. Translation: CASSQVPGGDYGYTF.

V gene TRBV5-1 combines with J gene TRBJ2-7; 14 bases agree with TRBD2. V was pared by 0 bases and J by 1 base, with 3 bases of the junction left unmatched. There are 17 residues in the CDR3. Germline V gene data show CDR1 as SGHRS and CDR2 as YFSETQ. The CDR3, as DNA: TGCGCCAGCAGCTTGGCAGGACTAGCGGGGGGATCCTACGAGCAGTACTTC. This codes for CASSLAGLAGGSYEQYF.

The V gene is TRBV5-4, the J gene TRBJ2-1; 10 nucleotides line up with TRBD2. The CDR3 is 16 amino acids. With 6 bases clipped from V and 5 bases from J, the junction kept 11 bases outside the gene matches. Germline V gene lookup returns CDR1 SGHNT and CDR2 YYREEE (reference sequence). The CDR3 reads CASTSWGTSENNEQFF. The CDR3 DNA reads as TGTGCCAGCACCAGTTGGGGGACTAGCGAGAACAATGAGCAGTTCTTC.

V gene TRBV28 combines with J gene TRBJ2-5; 13 nucleotides line up with TRBD2. CDR3 length: 16 residues. Germline values: CDR1 MDHEN, CDR2 SYDVKM. V lost 2 bases to trimming and J lost 7 bases; unmatched junction nucleotides: 7. The CDR3 region has the DNA TGTGCCAGCAGTTTAGGGACTAGCGGGATTGGGGGGACCCAGTACTTC. Its protein is CASSLGTSGIGGTQYF.

V and J are TRBV5-1 and TRBJ2-1; 10 nucleotides line up with TRBD1. The V gene's germline CDR1 is SGHRS and CDR2 YFSETQ. The ends lost 2 bases at V and 13 bases at J; junction bases unmatched: 6. The CDR3 totals 13 residues. The CDR3 loop is CASSLGTGETQFF. CDR3 nucleotides: TGCGCCAGCAGCTTAGGGACAGGGGAGACTCAGTTCTTC.

The chain joins TRBV7-9 to TRBJ2-7; 9 positions agree with TRBD2. Germline V lookup: CDR1 SEHNR, CDR2 FQNEAQ (reference sequence). Trimming cost V 5 bases and J 4 bases; bases outside gene matches: 6. The CDR3 spans 14 residues. CDR3 DNA sequence: TGTGCCAGCAGCACAGTAGCGGGAGTGTACGAGCAGTACTTC. This gives the protein CASSTVAGVYEQYF.

The chain uses TRBV27 and TRBJ1-2, with TRBD1 matching over 8 bases. This CDR3 is built from 14 residues. V lost 5 bases to trimming and J lost 5 bases; unmatched junction nucleotides: 7. Germline lookup yields CDR1 MNHEY and CDR2 SMNVEV (reference sequence). CDR3 sequence (DNA): TGTGCCAGCAGTACCCGGACAGGGAAATATGGCTACACCTTC. Protein product: CASSTRTGKYGYTF.

V gene TRBV6-6 combines with J gene TRBJ2-7; D not resolved. The V and J ends lost 10 bases and 5 bases respectively, with 15 bases between them. From germline, CDR1 is MNHNY and CDR2 SVGAGI (reference sequence). The CDR3 runs 12 residues. The CDR3 sequence is CATRSSTDEQYF. In DNA form, the CDR3 reads TGTGCCACCAGATCGTCTACCGACGAGCAGTACTTC.

The chain employs TRBV28 and TRBJ1-2, with D maybe TRBD1 (6 bases). The CDR3 consists of 17 residues. Germline V lookup: CDR1 MDHEN, CDR2 SYDVKM. Trimming cost V 2 bases and J 1 base, with 17 bases left between them. CDR3 residues: CASSLGGEEALNYGYTF. The CDR3 DNA reads as TGTGCCAGCAGTTTAGGGGGCGAGGAAGCGCTTAACTATGGCTACACCTTC.

V and J are TRBV19 and TRBJ2-2, with D possibly TRBD2 on 5 matching bases. Germline CDR1 LNHDA, CDR2 SQIVND (reference sequence). CDR3 length: 15 residues. Trimming left V 6 bases short and J 1 base short, with 12 bases between. The CDR3 DNA is TGTGCCAGTAGCCACACTGCGGGGAACACCGGGGAGCTGTTTTTT. It translates to CASSHTAGNTGELFF.